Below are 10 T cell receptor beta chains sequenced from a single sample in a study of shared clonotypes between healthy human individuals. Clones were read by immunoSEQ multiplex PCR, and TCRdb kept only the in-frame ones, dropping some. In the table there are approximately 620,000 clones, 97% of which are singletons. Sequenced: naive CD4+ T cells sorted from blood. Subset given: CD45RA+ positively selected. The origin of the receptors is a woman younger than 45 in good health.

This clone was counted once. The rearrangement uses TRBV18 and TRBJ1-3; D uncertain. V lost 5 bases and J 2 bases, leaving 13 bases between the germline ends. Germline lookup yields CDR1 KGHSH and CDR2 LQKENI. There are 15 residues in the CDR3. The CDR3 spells CASSVGPGPGNTIYF. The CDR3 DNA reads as TGTGCCAGCTCAGTTGGACCAGGACCTGGAAACACCATATATTTT.

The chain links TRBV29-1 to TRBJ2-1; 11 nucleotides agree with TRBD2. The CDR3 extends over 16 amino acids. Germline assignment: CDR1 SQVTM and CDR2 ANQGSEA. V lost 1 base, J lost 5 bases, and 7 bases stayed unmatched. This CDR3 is CSVEVRGTSGNNEQFF. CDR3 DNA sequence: TGCAGCGTTGAAGTCAGGGGGACTAGCGGAAACAATGAGCAGTTCTTC.

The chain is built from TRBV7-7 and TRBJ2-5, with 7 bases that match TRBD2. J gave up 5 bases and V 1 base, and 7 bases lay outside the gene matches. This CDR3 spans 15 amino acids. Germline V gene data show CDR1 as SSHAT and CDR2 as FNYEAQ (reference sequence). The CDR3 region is CASSLGRLGGETQYF. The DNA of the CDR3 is TGTGCCAGCAGCTTAGGGAGACTCGGGGGGGAGACCCAGTACTTC. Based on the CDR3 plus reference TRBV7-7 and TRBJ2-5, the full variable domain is GAGVSQSPRYKVTKRGQDVTLRCDPISSHATLYWYQQALGQGPEFLTYFNYEAQPDKSGLPSDRFSAERPEGSISTLTIQRTEQRDSAMYRCASSLGRLGGETQYFGPGTRLLVL.

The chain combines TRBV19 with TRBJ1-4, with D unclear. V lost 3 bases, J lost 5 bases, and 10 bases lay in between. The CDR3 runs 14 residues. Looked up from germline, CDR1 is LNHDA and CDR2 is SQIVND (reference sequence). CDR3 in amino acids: CASSISNMNEKLFF. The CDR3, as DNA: TGTGCCAGTAGTATTAGCAACATGAATGAAAAACTGTTTTTT. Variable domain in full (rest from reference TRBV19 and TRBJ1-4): DGGITQSPKYLFRKEGQNVTLSCEQNLNHDAMYWYRQDPGQGLRLIYYSQIVNDFQKGDIAEGYSVSREKKESFPLTVTSAQKNPTAFYLCASSISNMNEKLFFGSGTQLSVL.

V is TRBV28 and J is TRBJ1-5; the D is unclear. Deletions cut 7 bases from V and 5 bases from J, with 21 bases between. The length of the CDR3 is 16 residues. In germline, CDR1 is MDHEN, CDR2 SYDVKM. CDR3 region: CASTPSGPPRDQPQHF. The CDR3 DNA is TGTGCCAGCACCCCTAGCGGGCCTCCGAGAGATCAGCCCCAGCATTTT.

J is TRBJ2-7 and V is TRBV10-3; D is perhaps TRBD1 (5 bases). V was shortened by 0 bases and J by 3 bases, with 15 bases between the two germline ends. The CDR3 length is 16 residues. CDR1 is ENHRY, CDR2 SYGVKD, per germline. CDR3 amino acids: CAISESLGRTNYEQYF. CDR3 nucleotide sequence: TGTGCCATCAGTGAGTCTCTGGGCAGGACAAACTACGAGCAGTACTTC.

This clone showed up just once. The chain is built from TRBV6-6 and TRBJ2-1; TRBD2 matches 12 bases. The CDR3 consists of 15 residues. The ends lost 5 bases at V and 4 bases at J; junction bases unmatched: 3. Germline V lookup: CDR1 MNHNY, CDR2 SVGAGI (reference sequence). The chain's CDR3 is CASSKLAGGYNEQFF. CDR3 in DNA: TGTGCCAGCAGTAAACTAGCGGGAGGTTACAATGAGCAGTTCTTC.

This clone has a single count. The CDR3 DNA sequence: TGTGCCAGCAGTTTGGGCAGGGGGCGCGAGAATTCACCCCTCCACTTT. Translated, it gives CASSLGRGRENSPLHF. The chain is built from TRBV28 and TRBJ1-6; TRBD1 matches 8 bases. CDR3 length equals 16 residues. From germline, CDR1 is MDHEN and CDR2 SYDVKM. The junction had 8 bases not matched to a gene; V was cut back by 3 bases and J by 7 bases.

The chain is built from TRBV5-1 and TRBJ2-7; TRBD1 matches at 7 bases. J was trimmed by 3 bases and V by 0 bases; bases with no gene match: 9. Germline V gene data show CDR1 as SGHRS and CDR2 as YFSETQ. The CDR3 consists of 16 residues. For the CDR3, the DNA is TGCGCCAGCAGCTTGGTCCGGGACAGTTTTAACTACGAGCAGTACTTC. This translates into CASSLVRDSFNYEQYF.

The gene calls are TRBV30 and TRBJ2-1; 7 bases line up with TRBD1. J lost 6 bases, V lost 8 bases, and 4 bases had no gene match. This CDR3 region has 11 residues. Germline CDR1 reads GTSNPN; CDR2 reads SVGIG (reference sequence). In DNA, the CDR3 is TGTGCCCTGGGACAGTTCAATGAGCAGTTCTTC. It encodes CALGQFNEQFF. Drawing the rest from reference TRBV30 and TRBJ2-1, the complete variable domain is SQTIHQWPATLVQPVGSPLSLECTVEGTSNPNLYWYRQAAGRGLQLLFYSVGIGQISSEVPQNLSASRPQDRQFILSSKKLLLSDSGFYLCALGQFNEQFFGPGTRLTVL.